This T cell receptor beta chain was sequenced during a study of blood T cells in healthy people across ages. Study-wide findings and caveats: Shifts in expanded clonotypes may have been confounded by donor CMV status, which was unknown.

Using a J-beta primer mix together with a sample-barcoded 5' primer, a second PCR was run for about 6 to 11 cycles. TCRdb re-called the 5' RACE reads through MiXCR, storing one row per CDR3 protein. The repertoire includes about 780,000 distinct CDR3 sequences, 35% to 60% of them detected once, and roughly 20% sits in the top ten. With respect to this clonotype: As yet, its antigen is unknown.

The CDR3 runs to 14 residues. The germline V gene encodes CDR1 MNHEY and CDR2 SVGEGT. The chain links TRBV6-2 or TRBV6-3 to TRBJ2-7; D gene uncertain. Near its end, the DNA agrees better with TRBJ2-4, so the J call may be wrong. Sequencing was carried out using blood. This clonotype originated in a man of 80 years or more in good health. The CDR3 DNA follows: TGTGCCAGCAGCCACCCCGTCCTGGGGAACATTCAGTACTTC. Amino acid sequence: CASSHPVLGNIQYF.